The present TCR beta chain was sequenced within a study of graft-versus-host responses after intestinal transplantation. Whole-study context: Induction with anti-thymocyte globulin, then tacrolimus and steroids for 2 to 3 years, was given to all recipients. Study-wide findings and caveats: High graft-versus-host to host-versus-graft T cell clonal ratios marked allografts of patients with graft-donor macrochimerism. Early declines in HvG clones that occurred post-transplant were associated with peak circulating GvH clone levels.

The protocol was immunoSEQ multiplex PCR, while the TCRdb copy is restricted to in-frame clones and leaves out a portion. The table includes over 100,000 clones, more than 90% detected once. J was trimmed by 7 bases and V by 2 bases; bases with no gene match: 8. The V gene's germline CDR1 is SGHRS and CDR2 YFSETQ. The CDR3 sequence is 15 residues long. The count of this clone is one. Antigen: not known. The sequence came from a human donor who was the organ donor for an intestinal transplant. The J gene is TRBJ2-1, the V gene TRBV5-1; 8 bases map to TRBD2. The input for sequencing was unstimulated CD4+ T cells sorted from spleen or lymph node cells, taken before transplant. This CDR3 reads CASSFGLPGGNEQFF. The CDR3 DNA follows: TGCGCCAGCAGCTTTGGACTGCCGGGGGGGAATGAGCAGTTCTTC. The variable domain in full, with the rest retrieved from reference TRBV5-1 and TRBJ2-1, is KAGVTQTPRYLIKTRGQQVTLSCSPISGHRSVSWYQQTPGQGLQFLFEYFSETQRNKGNFPGRFSGRQFSNSRSEMNVSTLELGDSALYLCASSFGLPGGNEQFFGPGTRLTVL.